One sample yielded the 5 T cell receptor beta chains listed below, sequenced in a study of glioma-infiltrating T cells. Using RNA template, CDR3s of TCR alpha and beta were amplified with iRepertoire arm-PCR. MiXCR was run by TCRdb on the multiplex PCR reads, yielding one entry per CDR3 protein. The data show over 130,000 distinct CDR3 sequences, roughly 43% seen once. Sequencing was done on a sample of glioma tissue, nonneoplastic brain tissue, or PBMCs (not recorded which). Source of these receptors: a human donor with low-grade glioma or glioblastoma, undergoing nonglioma brain surgery, or in good health (not recorded which).

In this sample, this clonotype turned up a few times. The rearrangement links TRBV20-1 to TRBJ2-5; TRBD1 is a possible D gene (5 bases). The CDR3 length is 12 residues. Per the germline V gene, CDR1 is DFQATT and CDR2 is SNEGSKA (reference sequence). V was trimmed by 7 bases and J by 0 bases, leaving 9 bases between them. The CDR3, as DNA: TGCAGTGTCCAGGGTGACCAAGAGACCCAGTACTTC. Translated: CSVQGDQETQYF.

This clonotype was counted ten times or more. The chain couples TRBV6-1 to TRBJ1-5; D is possibly TRBD1 (6 bases). The CDR3 runs 14 residues. Germline loops: CDR1 MNHNS, CDR2 SASEGT. V was cut by 6 bases and J by 2 bases, with 11 bases left in between. The CDR3 region is CASSRPGGNQPQHF. In DNA, the CDR3 is TGTGCCAGCAGCAGACCAGGGGGCAATCAGCCCCAGCATTTT.

The chain has TRBV10-3 and TRBJ1-2, with a weak D call TRBD1 (6 bases). V was shortened by 3 bases and J by 8 bases, with 7 bases between the two germline ends. From germline, CDR1 is ENHRY and CDR2 SYGVKD. The CDR3 length is 11 residues. The CDR3 DNA reads TGTGCCATCAGTGAAGGGGGGGGCTACACCTTC. Protein sequence: CAISEGGGYTF.

The rearrangement links TRBV6-1 to TRBJ2-7, with TRBD2 matching over 10 bases. Trimming removed 7 bases from V and 4 bases from J; junction bases left unmatched: 4. Germline lookup yields CDR1 MNHNS and CDR2 SASEGT. CDR3 length equals 13 residues. The CDR3 protein is CASKLAGAYEQYF. CDR3 nucleotide sequence: TGTGCCAGCAAGCTAGCGGGAGCATACGAGCAGTACTTC.

This chain joins TRBV4-1 and TRBJ2-1, with 12 positions matching TRBD2. Gene TRBJ2-7 matches the end of the DNA better, so the J call may be wrong. Germline-derived CDR1 and CDR2 are MGHRA and YSYEKL. This CDR3 comprises 15 residues. CDR3 sequence reads: CASSQRLAGDGEQYF. CDR3 DNA: TGCGCCAGCAGCCAAAGACTAGCGGGAGATGGCGAGCAGTACTTC.